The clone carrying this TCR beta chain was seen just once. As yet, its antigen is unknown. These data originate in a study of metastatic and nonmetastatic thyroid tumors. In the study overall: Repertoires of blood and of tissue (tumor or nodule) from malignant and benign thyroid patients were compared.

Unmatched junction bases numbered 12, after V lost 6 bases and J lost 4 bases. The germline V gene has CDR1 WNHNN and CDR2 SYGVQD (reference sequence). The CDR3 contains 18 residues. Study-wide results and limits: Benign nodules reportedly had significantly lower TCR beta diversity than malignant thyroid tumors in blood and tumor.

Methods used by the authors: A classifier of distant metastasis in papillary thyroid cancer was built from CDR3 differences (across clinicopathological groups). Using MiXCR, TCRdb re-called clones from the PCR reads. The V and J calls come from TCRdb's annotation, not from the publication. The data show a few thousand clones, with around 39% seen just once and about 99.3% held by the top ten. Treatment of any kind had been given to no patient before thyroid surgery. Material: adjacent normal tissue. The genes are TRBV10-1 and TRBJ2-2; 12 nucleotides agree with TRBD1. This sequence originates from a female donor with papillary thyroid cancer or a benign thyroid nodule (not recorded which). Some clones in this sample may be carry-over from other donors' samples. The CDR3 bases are TGCGCCAGCAGCGCTGGGACAGGGGGCGGTATCAGCACCGGGGAGCTGTTTTTT. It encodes CASSAGTGGGISTGELFF.